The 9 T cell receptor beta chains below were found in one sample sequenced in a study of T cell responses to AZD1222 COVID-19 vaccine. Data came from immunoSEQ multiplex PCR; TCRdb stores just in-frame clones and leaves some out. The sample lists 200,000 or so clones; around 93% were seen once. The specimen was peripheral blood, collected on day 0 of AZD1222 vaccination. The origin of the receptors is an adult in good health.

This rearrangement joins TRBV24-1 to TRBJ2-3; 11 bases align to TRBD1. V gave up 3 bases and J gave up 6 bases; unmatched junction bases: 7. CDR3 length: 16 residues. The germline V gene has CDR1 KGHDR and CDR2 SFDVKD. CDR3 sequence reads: CATSDEGQGAGDTQYF. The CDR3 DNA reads TGTGCCACCAGTGATGAAGGACAGGGGGCGGGTGATACGCAGTATTTT.

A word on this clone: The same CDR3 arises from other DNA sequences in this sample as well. CDR3 DNA: TGTGCCAGCAGTTTTCGGGGGACCGGGGAGCTGTTTTTT. It specifies CASSFRGTGELFF. V is TRBV28 and J is TRBJ2-2; D is perhaps TRBD2 (6 bases). Germline V gene sequence: CDR1 MDHEN, CDR2 SYDVKM. The CDR3 extends over 13 amino acids. V was shortened by 3 bases and J by 5 bases, with 7 bases between the two germline ends.

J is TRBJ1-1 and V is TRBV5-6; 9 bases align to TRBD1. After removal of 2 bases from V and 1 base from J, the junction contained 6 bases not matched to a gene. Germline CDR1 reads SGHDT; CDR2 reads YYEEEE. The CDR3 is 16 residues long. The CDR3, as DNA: TGTGCCAGCAGCTTTACAGGGGGCAGTAGGAACACTGAAGCTTTCTTT. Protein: CASSFTGGSRNTEAFF.

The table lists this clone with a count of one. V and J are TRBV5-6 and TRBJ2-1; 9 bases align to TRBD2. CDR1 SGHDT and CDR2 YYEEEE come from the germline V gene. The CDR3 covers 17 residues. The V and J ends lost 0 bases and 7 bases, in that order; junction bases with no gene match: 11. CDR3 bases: TGTGCCAGCAGCTTGGAAGGCGGGAGGGCGGGGCGTAATGAGCAGTTCTTC. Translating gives CASSLEGGRAGRNEQFF.

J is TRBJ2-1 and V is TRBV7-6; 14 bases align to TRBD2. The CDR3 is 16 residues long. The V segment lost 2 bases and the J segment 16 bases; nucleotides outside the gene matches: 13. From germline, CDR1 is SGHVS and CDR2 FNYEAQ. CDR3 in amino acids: CASSLQGLAGGSGLFF. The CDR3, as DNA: TGTGCCAGCAGCTTACAAGGACTAGCGGGAGGCTCCGGTCTATTCTTC.

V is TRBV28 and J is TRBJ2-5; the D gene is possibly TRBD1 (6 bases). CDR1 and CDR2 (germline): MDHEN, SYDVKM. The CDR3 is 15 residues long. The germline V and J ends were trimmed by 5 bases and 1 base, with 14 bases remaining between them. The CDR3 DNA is TGTGCCAGCAGTCGCACAGGGTCCCGCCAAGAGACCCAGTACTTC. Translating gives CASSRTGSRQETQYF.

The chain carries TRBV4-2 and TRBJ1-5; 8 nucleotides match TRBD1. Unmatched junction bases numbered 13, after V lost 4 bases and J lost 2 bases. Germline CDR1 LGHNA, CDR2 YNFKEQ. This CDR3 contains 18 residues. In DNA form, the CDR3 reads TGTGCCAGCAGCCGAGACGTCCCCGGGACAGGAGGCAATCAGCCCCAGCATTTT. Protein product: CASSRDVPGTGGNQPQHF.

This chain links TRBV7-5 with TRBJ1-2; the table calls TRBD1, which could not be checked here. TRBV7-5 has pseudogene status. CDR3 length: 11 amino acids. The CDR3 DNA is TGTGCCAGAAGCCATCGACAGGATAACACCTTC. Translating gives CARSHRQDNTF.

The CDR3 protein is CATLEAFF. The CDR3 DNA follows: TGTGCCACCCTTGAAGCTTTCTTT. V usage is TRBV28 and J usage is TRBJ1-1; D gene uncertain. The CDR3 contains 8 residues. CDR1 is MDHEN, CDR2 SYDVKM, per germline. Trimming left V 10 bases short and J 7 bases short, with 4 bases between.